What follows are 17 T cell receptor beta chains derived from one specimen sequenced in a study of blood T cell repertoires in COVID-19. Produced via immunoSEQ multiplex PCR; TCRdb's table is partial and in-frame only. The repertoire holds 49,000 or so clones, with approximately 88% as singletons. Specimen: peripheral blood. All receptors derive from a man aged 50 to 60 with acute or convalescent COVID-19.

The rearrangement links TRBV18 to TRBJ2-7; TRBD1 agrees at 10 bases. CDR3 length: 14 amino acids. V lost 1 base to trimming and J lost 4 bases; unmatched junction nucleotides: 1. Germline V CDR1 and CDR2: KGHSH, LQKENI. The CDR3 nucleotides read TGTGCCAGCTCACCACGGACAGGGGGTTACGAGCAGTACTTC. Translating it yields CASSPRTGGYEQYF.

The gene calls are TRBV29-1 and TRBJ2-1, with TRBD2 identical over 12 bases. V was clipped by 7 bases and J by 6 bases; unmatched bases: 7. Germline V gives CDR1 SQVTM, CDR2 ANQGSEA. The CDR3 extends over 14 amino acids. The CDR3 loop is CSAQTSGGSNEQFF. CDR3 DNA sequence: TGCAGCGCTCAGACTAGCGGGGGAAGCAATGAGCAGTTCTTC.

The chain joins TRBV19 to TRBJ2-1; 11 positions agree with TRBD2. The ends lost 4 bases at V and 9 bases at J; junction bases unmatched: 5. The CDR3 consists of 14 residues. Looked up from germline, CDR1 is LNHDA and CDR2 is SQIVND (reference sequence). Here the CDR3 DNA reads TGTGCCAGTAGTAATAGCGGGGGGGCCCCTGAGCAGTTCTTC. As protein: CASSNSGGAPEQFF.

This chain joins TRBV5-1 and TRBJ2-7; a possible D gene is TRBD2 (6 bases). CDR1 and CDR2 from the germline V gene are SGHRS and YFSETQ. The CDR3 covers 12 residues. The V end was cut by 4 bases, the J end by 3 bases, with 8 bases between. Here the CDR3 reads CASSPDYYEQYF. CDR3 DNA: TGCGCCAGCAGCCCGGACTACTACGAGCAGTACTTC.

V is TRBV14 and J is TRBJ1-6; the match to TRBD1 covers 8 bases. Germline assignment: CDR1 SGHDN and CDR2 FVKESK. Trimming cost V 1 base and J 11 bases; bases outside gene matches: 7. This CDR3 region has 15 residues. In DNA form, the CDR3 reads TGTGCCAGCAGCCAAGGGGACAGGTCATTGACACCCCTCCACTTT. It encodes CASSQGDRSLTPLHF. The full variable domain, in which reference TRBV14 and TRBJ1-6 provide the parts outside the CDR3, is EAGVTQFPSHSVIEKGQTVTLRCDPISGHDNLYWYRRVMGKEIKFLLHFVKESKQDESGMPNNRFLAERTGGTYSTLKVQPAELEDSGVYFCASSQGDRSLTPLHFGNGTRLTVT.

The chain recombines TRBV11-2 with TRBJ2-7; weak D call: TRBD1 (6 bases). Trimming left V 3 bases short and J 3 bases short, with 12 bases between. Germline CDR1 and CDR2: SGHAT and FQNNGV. This CDR3 has 14 residues. As DNA, the CDR3 is TGTGCCAGCAGCTTCGCCCACAGGGACTACGAGCAGTACTTC. Translated, it gives CASSFAHRDYEQYF.

The genes are TRBV9 and TRBJ2-1; 7 bases line up with TRBD1. Trimming at V came to 2 bases and at J to 3 bases, leaving 5 bases not matched to a gene. The CDR3 consists of 15 residues. CDR1 and CDR2 (germline): SGDLS, YYNGEE. This CDR3 is CASSVKTGIYNEQFF. In DNA, the CDR3 is TGTGCCAGCAGCGTCAAGACAGGGATCTACAATGAGCAGTTCTTC.

This clone was seen once. V gene TRBV15 combines with J gene TRBJ2-1, with TRBD2 identical over 7 bases. This CDR3 has 19 amino acids. Germline V gene lookup returns CDR1 LNHNV and CDR2 YYDKDF (reference sequence). Losses at the gene ends were 2 bases for V and 0 bases for J; bases not matched to a gene: 13. The CDR3 DNA is TGTGCCACCAGCAGAACAGCGGGAACGACCCAGAGCTCCTACAATGAGCAGTTCTTC. It translates to CATSRTAGTTQSSYNEQFF.

This chain links TRBV2 with TRBJ1-5; TRBD1 agrees at 7 bases. The CDR3 contains 17 residues. V lost 4 bases, J lost 1 base, and 10 bases stayed unmatched. Per germline, CDR1 SNHLY and CDR2 FYNNEI. This chain's CDR3 is CASSGTGTTTSNQPQHF. CDR3 nucleotides: TGTGCCAGCAGTGGGACAGGAACGACCACAAGCAATCAGCCCCAGCATTTT.

This chain connects TRBV19 to TRBJ1-5; 8 positions agree with TRBD1. Unmatched junction bases numbered 6, after V lost 4 bases and J lost 7 bases. The CDR3 covers 14 residues. Germline assignment: CDR1 LNHDA and CDR2 SQIVND (reference sequence). In DNA form, the CDR3 reads TGTGCCAGTAGTACCGGACAGGGAAGACAGCCCCAGCATTTT. It yields the protein CASSTGQGRQPQHF.

This chain links TRBV15 with TRBJ2-2; 9 positions agree with TRBD2. The CDR3 runs to 16 residues. Germline V lookup: CDR1 LNHNV, CDR2 YYDKDF (reference sequence). With V trimmed by 6 bases and J by 2 bases, 7 bases remained unmatched. In DNA, the CDR3 is TGTGCCACCAGGCCTACCGGGACTAGCAACACCGGGGAGCTGTTTTTT. Protein product: CATRPTGTSNTGELFF.

This rearrangement joins TRBV9 to TRBJ1-6, with D uncertain. V dropped 2 bases and J dropped 8 bases, with 14 bases sitting between them. The germline V gene encodes CDR1 SGDLS and CDR2 YYNGEE. The CDR3 is 15 amino acids. CDR3 sequence reads: CASSVSGNGHSPLHF. CDR3 DNA sequence: TGTGCCAGCAGCGTTTCCGGGAACGGGCATTCACCCCTCCACTTT.

The chain is built from TRBV20-1 and TRBJ2-7; perhaps TRBD1 as D (5 bases). Between the trimmed V and J ends, which lost 3 bases and 5 bases, there was a span of 20 bases. The CDR3 is 15 residues long. Germline assignment: CDR1 DFQATT and CDR2 SNEGSKA (reference sequence). The CDR3 nucleotides are TGCAGTGCTAGTGATAGCAGGGTGAACGCACACGAGCAGTACTTC. This translates into CSASDSRVNAHEQYF.

The chain has TRBV3-1 (or the pseudogene TRBV3-2) and TRBJ1-2; unclear D gene. The length of the CDR3 is 18 residues. V was pared by 0 bases and J by 2 bases, with 19 bases between. Germline loops: CDR1 LGHDT, CDR2 YNNKEL (reference sequence). CDR3: CASSQEIGTRRENYGYTF. Written as DNA, the CDR3 is TGTGCCAGCAGCCAAGAAATAGGAACGAGACGGGAAAACTATGGCTACACCTTC.

This rearrangement joins TRBV7-8 to TRBJ2-2; TRBD1 might be the D (6 bases). V lost 5 bases, J lost 1 base, and 14 bases lay in between. Germline values: CDR1 SGHVS, CDR2 FQNEAQ. The CDR3 runs 16 residues. The CDR3 sequence: CASSTTDRENTGELFF. CDR3 bases: TGTGCCAGCAGCACAACGGACAGAGAGAACACCGGGGAGCTGTTTTTT.

The chain recombines TRBV18 with TRBJ1-5; 8 bases align to TRBD1. The CDR3 runs to 14 residues. The germline CDR1 and CDR2 sequences are KGHSH and LQKENI. J gave up 6 bases and V 4 bases, and 5 bases lay outside the gene matches. The CDR3 here is CASSRTGLTQPQHF. The DNA for the CDR3 is TGTGCCAGCTCACGGACAGGGCTCACTCAGCCCCAGCATTTT.

The chain uses TRBV18 and TRBJ2-5; TRBD2 matches 7 bases. The CDR3 has 13 amino acids. V shed 2 bases and J 5 bases; nucleotides not matched to a gene: 2. Germline V gives CDR1 KGHSH, CDR2 LQKENI. The CDR3 reads CASSPAGVETQYF. CDR3 in DNA: TGTGCCAGCTCACCAGCGGGGGTGGAGACCCAGTACTTC.